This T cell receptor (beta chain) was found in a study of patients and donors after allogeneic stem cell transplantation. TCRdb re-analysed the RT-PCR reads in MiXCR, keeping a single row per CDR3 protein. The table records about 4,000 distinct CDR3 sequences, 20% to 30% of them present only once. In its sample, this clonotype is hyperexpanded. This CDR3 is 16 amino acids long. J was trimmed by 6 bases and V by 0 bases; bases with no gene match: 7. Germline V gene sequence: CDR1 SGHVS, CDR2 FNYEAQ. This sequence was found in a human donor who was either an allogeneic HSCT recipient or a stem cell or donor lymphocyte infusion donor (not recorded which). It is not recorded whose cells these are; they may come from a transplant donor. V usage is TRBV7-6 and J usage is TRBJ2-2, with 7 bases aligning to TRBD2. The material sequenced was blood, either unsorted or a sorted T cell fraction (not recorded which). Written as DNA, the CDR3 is TGTGCCAGCAGCTTAGCAACGGGAGGTCTCCCCGGGGAGCTGTTTTTT. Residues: CASSLATGGLPGELFF.